These 11 T cell receptor beta chains came from one sample sequenced in a study of response to subunit inactivated influenza vaccine. Each CDR3 protein is one row after TCRdb ran MiXCR on the RT-PCR reads. The sample contains 280,000 or so distinct CDR3 sequences, 20% to 25% of which appear only once. The sequencing used PBMCs from blood, collected approximately 20 months after vaccination. These receptors all stem from a man between 50 and 69 years old who received an inactivated influenza vaccine.

The chain carries TRBV5-1 and TRBJ2-1; 7 bases agree with TRBD2. V dropped 0 bases and J dropped 3; count of bases not matched to a gene: 9. Per the germline V gene, CDR1 is SGHRS and CDR2 is YFSETQ. There are 17 residues in the CDR3. The CDR3 DNA reads TGCGCCAGCAGCTTGGAGTGGGCGGGAGAAGGCTACAATGAGCAGTTCTTC. Encoded protein: CASSLEWAGEGYNEQFF.

The chain recombines TRBV20-1 with TRBJ1-3, with D uncertain. Trimming cost V 6 bases and J 5 bases, with 17 bases left between them. CDR3 length: 14 residues. Germline-derived CDR1 and CDR2 are DFQATT and SNEGSKA (reference sequence). The CDR3 region is CSARGEGRRNTIYF. The CDR3 coding sequence is TGCAGTGCCCGTGGGGAGGGCCGGAGAAACACCATATATTTT.

Only a few counts were recorded for this clonotype. V usage is TRBV4-2 and J usage is TRBJ2-2, with D possibly matching TRBD1 (5 bases). This CDR3 comprises 14 residues. V was pared by 3 bases and J by 7 bases, with 12 bases between. Germline V gene lookup returns CDR1 LGHNA and CDR2 YNFKEQ. DNA for the CDR3: TGTGCCAGCAGCCAGACAGAGAAGGGCGGGGAGCTGTTTTTT. Translated: CASSQTEKGGELFF.

This clonotype was observed a handful of times. The chain joins TRBV29-1 to TRBJ2-7; 8 bases line up with TRBD2. With 4 bases clipped from V and 4 bases from J, the junction kept 3 bases outside the gene matches. CDR1 SQVTM and CDR2 ANQGSEA come from the germline V gene. The CDR3 is made up of 12 amino acids. The CDR3 DNA reads as TGCAGCGTTGGTCGGGGGGGTTACGAGCAGTACTTC. It specifies CSVGRGGYEQYF.

The chain recombines TRBV7-9 with TRBJ1-2; 7 nucleotides agree with TRBD1. This CDR3 region has 17 residues. V was clipped by 0 bases and J by 0 bases; unmatched bases: 7. Germline V gene lookup returns CDR1 SEHNR and CDR2 FQNEAQ (reference sequence). Here the CDR3 DNA reads TGTGCCAGCAGCTTAGCGTTCTTTCAGGGGGCTAACTATGGCTACACCTTC. It specifies CASSLAFFQGANYGYTF.

The chain carries TRBV12-3 or TRBV12-4 and TRBJ1-1; D perhaps matches TRBD1 (6 bases). The V end was cut by 3 bases, the J end by 10 bases, with 18 bases between. The CDR3 is 14 residues long. The CDR3: CASSFDGGASGAFF. The CDR3 nucleotides are TGTGCCAGCAGTTTCGATGGGGGGGCGTCTGGAGCTTTCTTT.

The rearrangement links TRBV29-1 to TRBJ2-7; possible D gene TRBD2, 6 bases. Per germline, CDR1 SQVTM and CDR2 ANQGSEA. This CDR3 contains 14 residues. V gave up 6 bases and J gave up 3 bases, with 18 bases separating them. The CDR3 reads CSVAGGDVNYEQYF. The CDR3, as DNA: TGCAGCGTCGCCGGGGGTGATGTAAACTACGAGCAGTACTTC.

The sample holds a few counts of this clonotype. CDR3 sequence (DNA): TGTGCCATCAGTGAACCACGTGGCAGGGGAGTGGATACGCAGTATTTT. This sequence encodes CAISEPRGRGVDTQYF. The genes are TRBV10-3 and TRBJ2-3, with TRBD1 as a possible D gene (6 bases). The V and J ends lost 3 bases and 6 bases respectively, with 19 bases between them. From germline, CDR1 is ENHRY and CDR2 SYGVKD. The CDR3 contains 16 residues.

J is TRBJ2-3 and V is TRBV29-1; no clear D. V shed 4 bases and J shed 13 bases, with 15 bases lying between them. The CDR3 spans 11 residues. Germline CDR1 is SQVTM and CDR2 is ANQGSEA. The CDR3 sequence is CSVVADTFKYF. The CDR3, as DNA: TGCAGCGTTGTCGCCGACACCTTCAAGTATTTT.

The CDR3 DNA sequence: TGTGCCTGGGGGGGCGGGATCTCCCCTGGAAACACCATATATTTT. Amino acids: CAWGGGISPGNTIYF. The V gene is TRBV30, the J gene TRBJ1-3; D possibly corresponds to TRBD1 (6 bases). In germline, CDR1 is GTSNPN, CDR2 SVGIG (reference sequence). Trimming shortened V by 5 bases and J by 2 bases, and 16 bases separated the two germline ends. The CDR3 sequence is 15 residues long.

This clonotype was observed a handful of times. The chain combines TRBV4-2 with TRBJ1-1; D gene uncertain. The CDR3 runs 13 residues. Per the germline V gene, CDR1 is LGHNA and CDR2 is YNFKEQ. The V end was cut by 0 bases, the J end by 3 bases, with 5 bases between. The CDR3 is CASSQEWDTEAFF. CDR3 bases: TGTGCCAGCAGCCAAGAGTGGGACACTGAAGCTTTCTTT.